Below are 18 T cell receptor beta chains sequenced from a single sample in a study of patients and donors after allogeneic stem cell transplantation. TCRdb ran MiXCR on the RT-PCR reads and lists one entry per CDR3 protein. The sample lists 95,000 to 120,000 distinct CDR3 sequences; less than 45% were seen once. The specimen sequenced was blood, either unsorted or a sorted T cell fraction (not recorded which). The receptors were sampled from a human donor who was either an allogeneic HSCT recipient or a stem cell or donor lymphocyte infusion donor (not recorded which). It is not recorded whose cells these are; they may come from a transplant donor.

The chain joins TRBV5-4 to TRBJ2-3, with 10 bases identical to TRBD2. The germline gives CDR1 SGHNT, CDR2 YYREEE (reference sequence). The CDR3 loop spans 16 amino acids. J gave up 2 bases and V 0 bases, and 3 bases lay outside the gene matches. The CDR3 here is CASSLELAGPTDTQYF. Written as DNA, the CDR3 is TGTGCCAGCAGCTTGGAACTAGCGGGACCCACAGATACGCAGTATTTT.

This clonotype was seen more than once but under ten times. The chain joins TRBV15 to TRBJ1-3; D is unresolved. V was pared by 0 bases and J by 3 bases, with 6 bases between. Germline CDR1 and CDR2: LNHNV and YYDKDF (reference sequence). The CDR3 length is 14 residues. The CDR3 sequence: CATSREYYGNTIYF. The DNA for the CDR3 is TGTGCCACCAGCAGAGAATATTATGGAAACACCATATATTTT.

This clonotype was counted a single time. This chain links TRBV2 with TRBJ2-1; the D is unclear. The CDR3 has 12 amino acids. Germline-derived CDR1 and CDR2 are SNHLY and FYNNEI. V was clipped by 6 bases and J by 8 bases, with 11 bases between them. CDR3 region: CASRLGSDEQFF. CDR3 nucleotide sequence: TGTGCCAGCAGACTGGGAAGCGATGAGCAGTTCTTC.

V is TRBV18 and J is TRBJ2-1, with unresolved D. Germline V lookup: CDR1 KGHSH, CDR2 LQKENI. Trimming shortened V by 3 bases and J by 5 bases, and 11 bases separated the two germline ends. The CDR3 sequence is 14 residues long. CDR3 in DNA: TGTGCCAGCTCACCCTCCGATTCCGACAATGAGCAGTTCTTC. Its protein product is CASSPSDSDNEQFF. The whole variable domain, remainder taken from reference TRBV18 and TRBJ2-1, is NAGVMQNPRHLVRRRGQEARLRCSPMKGHSHVYWYRQLPEEGLKFMVYLQKENIIDESGMPKERFSAEFPKEGPSILRIQQVVRGDSAAYFCASSPSDSDNEQFFGPGTRLTVL.

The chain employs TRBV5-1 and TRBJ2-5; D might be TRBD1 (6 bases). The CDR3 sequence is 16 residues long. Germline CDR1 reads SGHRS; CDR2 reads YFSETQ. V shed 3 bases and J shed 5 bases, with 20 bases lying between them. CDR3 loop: CASSWGHGGGGETQYF. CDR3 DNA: TGCGCCAGCAGCTGGGGGCATGGCGGTGGCGGGGAGACCCAGTACTTC.

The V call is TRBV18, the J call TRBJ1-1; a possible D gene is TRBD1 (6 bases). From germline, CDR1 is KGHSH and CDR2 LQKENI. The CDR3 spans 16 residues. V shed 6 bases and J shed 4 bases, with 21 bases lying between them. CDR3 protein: CASSSLTGSVGTEAFF. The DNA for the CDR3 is TGTGCCAGCTCTTCCTTGACAGGTTCAGTGGGCACTGAAGCTTTCTTT.

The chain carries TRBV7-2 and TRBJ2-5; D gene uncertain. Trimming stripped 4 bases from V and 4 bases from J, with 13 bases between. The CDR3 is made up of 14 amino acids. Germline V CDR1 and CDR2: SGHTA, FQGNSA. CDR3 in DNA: TGTGCCAGCAGCTCCAAAGTTGGTGCAGAGACCCAGTACTTC. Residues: CASSSKVGAETQYF.

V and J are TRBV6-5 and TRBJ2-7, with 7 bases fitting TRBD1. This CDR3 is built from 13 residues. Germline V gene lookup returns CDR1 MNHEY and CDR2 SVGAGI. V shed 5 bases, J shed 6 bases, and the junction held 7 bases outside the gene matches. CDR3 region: CASSQYRGGEQYF. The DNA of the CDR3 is TGTGCCAGCAGTCAATACAGGGGCGGCGAGCAGTACTTC.

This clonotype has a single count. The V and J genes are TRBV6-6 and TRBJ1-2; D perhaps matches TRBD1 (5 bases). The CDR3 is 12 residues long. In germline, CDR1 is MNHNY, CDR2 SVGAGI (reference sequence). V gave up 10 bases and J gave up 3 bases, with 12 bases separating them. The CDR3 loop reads CATARDDYGYTF. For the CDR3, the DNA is TGTGCCACCGCCCGGGACGACTATGGCTACACCTTC.

CDR3 DNA: TGTGCCAGTAGCGCCCGTTTGAACACTGAAGCTTTCTTT. Protein: CASSARLNTEAFF. The chain recombines TRBV19 with TRBJ1-1; D gene uncertain. This CDR3 region has 13 residues. Germline V gives CDR1 LNHDA, CDR2 SQIVND (reference sequence). Trimming took 6 bases from V and 0 from J, leaving 8 bases between them.

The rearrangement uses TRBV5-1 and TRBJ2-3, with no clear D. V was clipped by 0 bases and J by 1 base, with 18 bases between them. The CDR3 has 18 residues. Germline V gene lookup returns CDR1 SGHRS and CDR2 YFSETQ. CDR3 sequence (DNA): TGCGCCAGCAGCTTGGCCGGAAGTAGAAGCGCCGGCACAGATACGCAGTATTTT. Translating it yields CASSLAGSRSAGTDTQYF.

This CDR3 reads CASSLGDRGNQPQHF. In DNA, the CDR3 is TGCGCCAGCAGCTTGGGGGACAGGGGCAATCAGCCCCAGCATTTT. The rearrangement links TRBV5-1 to TRBJ1-5; TRBD1 agrees at 9 bases. The CDR3 covers 15 residues. Trimming at V came to 0 bases and at J to 2 bases, leaving 0 bases not matched to a gene. Per the germline V gene, CDR1 is SGHRS and CDR2 is YFSETQ.

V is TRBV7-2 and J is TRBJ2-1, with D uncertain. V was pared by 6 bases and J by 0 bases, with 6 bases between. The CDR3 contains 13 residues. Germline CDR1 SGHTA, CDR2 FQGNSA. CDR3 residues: CASRMSSYNEQFF. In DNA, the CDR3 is TGTGCCAGCAGGATGAGCTCCTACAATGAGCAGTTCTTC.

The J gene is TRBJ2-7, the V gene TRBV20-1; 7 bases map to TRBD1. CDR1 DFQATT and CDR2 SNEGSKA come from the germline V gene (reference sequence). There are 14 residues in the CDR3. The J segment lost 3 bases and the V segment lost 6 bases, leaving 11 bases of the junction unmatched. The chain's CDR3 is CSAGRDSLYYEQYF. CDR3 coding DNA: TGCAGTGCGGGCCGGGACAGCCTTTACTACGAGCAGTACTTC.

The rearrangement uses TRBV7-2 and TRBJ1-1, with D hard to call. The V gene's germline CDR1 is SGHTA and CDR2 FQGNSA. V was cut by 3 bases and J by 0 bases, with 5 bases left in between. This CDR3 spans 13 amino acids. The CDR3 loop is CASSLHMNTEAFF. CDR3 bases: TGTGCCAGCAGCTTGCACATGAACACTGAAGCTTTCTTT.

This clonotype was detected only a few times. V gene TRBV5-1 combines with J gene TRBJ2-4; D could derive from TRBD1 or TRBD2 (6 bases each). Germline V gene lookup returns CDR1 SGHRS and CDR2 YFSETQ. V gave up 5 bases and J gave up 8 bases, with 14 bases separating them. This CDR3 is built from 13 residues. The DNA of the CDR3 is TGCGCCAGCAGGGAGGGGGGCCGAGACATTCAGTACTTC. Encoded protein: CASREGGRDIQYF.

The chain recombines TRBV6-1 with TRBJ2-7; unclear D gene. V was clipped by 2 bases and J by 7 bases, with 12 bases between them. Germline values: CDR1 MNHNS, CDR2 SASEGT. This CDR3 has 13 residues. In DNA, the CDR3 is TGTGCCAGCAGTGAAATGTGGATTGGTGAGCAGTACTTC. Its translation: CASSEMWIGEQYF.

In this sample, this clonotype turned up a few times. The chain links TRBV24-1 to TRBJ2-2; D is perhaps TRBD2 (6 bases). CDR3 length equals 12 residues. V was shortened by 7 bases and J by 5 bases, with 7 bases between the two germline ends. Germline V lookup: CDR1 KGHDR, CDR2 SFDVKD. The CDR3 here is CATRAGTGELFF. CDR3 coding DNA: TGTGCCACCAGGGCGGGAACCGGGGAGCTGTTTTTT.